The rows below give T cell receptor beta chains drawn from one sample of a study of shared clonotypes between healthy human individuals. The data were produced by immunoSEQ multiplex PCR, yet TCRdb's version contains in-frame clones alone and is incomplete. Among some 1 million clones listed, approximately 68% were seen once. The sequenced sample was memory CD4+ T cells sorted from blood. The receptors derive from a man aged 18-30 years in good health. Both conserved end residues are part of each CDR3. The D gene is left open where the match is weak. Size is stated for part of the rows, as once, few or many counts, or as a class when the clone is expanded.

d_gene | j_gene | abundance | v_gene | CDR3nt | CDR3aa
TRBD2 | TRBJ2-7 | . | TRBV5-1 | TGCGCCAGCAGCTGGACTAGCGGGGGCACCTACGAGCAGTACTTC | CASSWTSGGTYEQYF
. | TRBJ2-4 | . | TRBV7-2 | TGTGCCAGCAGCTTAGGAACCCTCGGCGGGAACATTCAGTACTTC | CASSLGTLGGNIQYF
. | TRBJ2-7 | . | TRBV11-3 | TGTGCCAGCAGCTTAGAATCCTCCTACGAGCAGTACTTC | CASSLESSYEQYF
TRBD2 | TRBJ2-2 | . | TRBV7-2 | TGTGCCAGCAGCTTAACTAGCGACACCGGGGAGCTGTTTTTT | CASSLTSDTGELFF
. | TRBJ2-3 | . | TRBV29-1 | TGCAGCGTTGTGGTAGATACGCAGTATTTT | CSVVVDTQYF
TRBD2 | TRBJ2-2 | once | TRBV6-5 | TGTGCCAGCAGCCGGACTAGCGGGGGGGCCCGAGAGCTGTTTTTT | CASSRTSGGARELFF
TRBD1 | TRBJ2-1 | . | TRBV23-1 | TGCGCCAGCAGTCAAAACGACAGGGGGGGGTACAATGAGCAGTTCTTC | CASSQNDRGGYNEQFF
TRBD1 | TRBJ1-2 | once | TRBV7-2 | TGTGCCAGCAGCTTGCCCCGACAGGGGGTCTATGGCTACACCTTC | CASSLPRQGVYGYTF
. | TRBJ1-1 | few | TRBV4-3 | TGCGCCAGCAGCCCCAACGAGGGGTCGCGGAACACTGAAGCTTTCTTT | CASSPNEGSRNTEAFF
TRBD1 | TRBJ2-7 | . | TRBV7-2 | TGTGCCAGCAGCCGGGACAGCACGAGTGGGTACGAGCAGTACTTC | CASSRDSTSGYEQYF
. | TRBJ2-3 | few | TRBV5-6 | TGTGCCAGCAGCTTGGGGACCAGCACAGATACGCAGTATTTT | CASSLGTSTDTQYF
. | TRBJ2-1 | . | TRBV11-3 | TGTGCCAGCAGCTTAGATCCCCTTTTTTCTAATGAGCAGTTCTTC | CASSLDPLFSNEQFF
TRBD2 | TRBJ2-5 | . | TRBV10-2 | TGCGCCAGCGGGGCTAGCGGGAGCAGGGAGACCCAGTACTTC | CASGASGSRETQYF
. | TRBJ2-3 | . | TRBV10-3 | TGTGCCATCAGTGTACAGGGCACAGATACGCAGTATTTT | CAISVQGTDTQYF
. | TRBJ2-3 | . | TRBV6-1 | TGTGCCAGCAGTGAAGATGCGGCCAGCACAGATACGCAGTATTTT | CASSEDAASTDTQYF
. | TRBJ2-1 | . | TRBV28 | TGTGCCAGCTCCCCCCAGGGGGCGGGAGGGAATGAGCAGTTCTTC | CASSPQGAGGNEQFF
TRBD1 | TRBJ2-2 | few | TRBV5-4 | TGTGCCAGCAGCTGGGACAGGGGGACCGGGGAGCTGTTTTTT | CASSWDRGTGELFF
. | TRBJ1-2 | once | TRBV11-2 | TGTGCCAGCAGCTTAGATTCCGTGGACTATGGCTACACCTTC | CASSLDSVDYGYTF
. | TRBJ1-5 | . | TRBV6-1 | TGTGCCAGCCGTTCCGCAGGGGTCGGCAATCAGCCCCAGCATTTT | CASRSAGVGNQPQHF
TRBD1 | TRBJ2-4 | . | TRBV4-1 | TGCGCCAGCAGCCAAGATTCAGGGGGAGTAGCCAAAAACATTCAGTACTTC | CASSQDSGGVAKNIQYF
TRBD1 | TRBJ1-6 | many | TRBV2 | TGTGCCAGCAAAGGGACAGGGTCTCCTAATTCACCCCTCCACTTT | CASKGTGSPNSPLHF
TRBD1 | TRBJ2-2 | . | TRBV6-1 | TGTGCCAGCTCGGGACAGTCCGCGAACACCGGGGAGCTGTTTTTT | CASSGQSANTGELFF
. | TRBJ2-2 | . | TRBV10-3 | TGTGCCATCAGTGAGTCGAGAGGGACCGGGGAGCTGTTTTTT | CAISESRGTGELFF
. | TRBJ2-2 | few | TRBV7-6 | TGTGCCAGCAGCCCTAATGCGAACACCGGGGAGCTGTTTTTT | CASSPNANTGELFF
. | TRBJ2-1 | . | TRBV7-2 | TGTGCCACCAAACGTAGCTCCTACAATGAGCAGTTCTTC | CATKRSSYNEQFF
. | TRBJ1-5 | . | TRBV19 | TGTGCCAGTAGTACCCTGGCAGGGAGTAGCAATCAGCCCCAGCATTTT | CASSTLAGSSNQPQHF
. | TRBJ2-5 | few | TRBV14 | TGTGCCAGCAGCCAAGGGGGGCTTGGAGAGACCCAGTACTTC | CASSQGGLGETQYF
. | TRBJ2-3 | . | TRBV7-9 | TGTGCCAGCAGCTCAAGTGGTGCAGATACGCAGTATTTT | CASSSSGADTQYF
TRBD2 | TRBJ2-1 | . | TRBV5-1 | TGCGCCAGCAGCTCGCCGGGACTAGGAGGTGAGCAGTTCTTC | CASSSPGLGGEQFF
TRBD1 | TRBJ1-2 | once | TRBV25-1 | TGTGCCAGCAGACGGGACAGGGTTGGTGGCTACACCTTC | CASRRDRVGGYTF
TRBD1 | TRBJ2-7 | . | TRBV28 | TGTGCCAGCACCCAGACCGACAAGGGGGCCCAGGAGCAGTACTTC | CASTQTDKGAQEQYF
TRBD2 | TRBJ2-5 | . | TRBV7-6 | TGTGCCAGCAGCTATTGGCGGGGTAGCGGGGGGCCCGGAGAGACCCAGTACTTC | CASSYWRGSGGPGETQYF
. | TRBJ2-7 | . | TRBV30 | TGTGCCTGGTACCTCCCGGGGGCAGGAAAAATGTACTTC | CAWYLPGAGKMYF
TRBD2 | TRBJ2-5 | . | TRBV7-8 | TGTGCCAGCAGCCTTCGCGGGACTAGCGGGAGACTATTGATGGAGACCCAGTACTTC | CASSLRGTSGRLLMETQYF
TRBD2 | TRBJ2-3 | . | TRBV10-3 | TGTGCCATCAGCCCCTGGACTAGCGGGAGAGTAGATACGCAGTATTTT | CAISPWTSGRVDTQYF
. | TRBJ1-6 | . | TRBV2 | TGTGCCACCCTTTATAATTCACCCCTCCACTTT | CATLYNSPLHF
. | TRBJ2-3 | . | TRBV18 | TGTGCCAGCTCACCAGCGGGTCGGATGTCAGATACGCAGTATTTT | CASSPAGRMSDTQYF
. | TRBJ1-2 | . | TRBV15 | TGTGCCACCAGATTGGACAGTGCTAACTATGGCTACACCTTC | CATRLDSANYGYTF
TRBD1 | TRBJ2-7 | once | TRBV9 | TGTGCCAGCAGCCGACAACCGGGACAGGGTTACGAGCAGTACTTC | CASSRQPGQGYEQYF
TRBD2 | TRBJ2-3 | . | TRBV6-1 | TGTGCCAGCAGTACTAGCGGGGGCACAGATACGCAGTATTTT | CASSTSGGTDTQYF
TRBD2 | TRBJ2-2 | . | TRBV5-8 | TGTGCCAGCAGAGCTGGGACTAGCGGGTTCCCCGGGGAGCTGTTTTTT | CASRAGTSGFPGELFF
TRBD1 | TRBJ1-2 | . | TRBV19 | TGTGCCAGTAGTTCACCGGGACAGGGCTATGGCTACACCTTC | CASSSPGQGYGYTF
. | TRBJ2-5 | . | TRBV20-1 | TGCAGTGCTAAGCCTTCGGAGACCCAGTACTTC | CSAKPSETQYF
TRBD2 | TRBJ2-3 | . | TRBV9 | TGTGCCAGCAGCGCACGACTAGCGGGAGGGCCCTCGGTAGATACGCAGTATTTT | CASSARLAGGPSVDTQYF
. | TRBJ2-7 | . | TRBV28 | TGTGCCAGCAGTCTAACGGCCGAGCAGTACTTC | CASSLTAEQYF
. | TRBJ2-5 | . | TRBV2 | TGTGCCAGCAGTACCGGGACAAAAGAGACCCAGTACTTC | CASSTGTKETQYF